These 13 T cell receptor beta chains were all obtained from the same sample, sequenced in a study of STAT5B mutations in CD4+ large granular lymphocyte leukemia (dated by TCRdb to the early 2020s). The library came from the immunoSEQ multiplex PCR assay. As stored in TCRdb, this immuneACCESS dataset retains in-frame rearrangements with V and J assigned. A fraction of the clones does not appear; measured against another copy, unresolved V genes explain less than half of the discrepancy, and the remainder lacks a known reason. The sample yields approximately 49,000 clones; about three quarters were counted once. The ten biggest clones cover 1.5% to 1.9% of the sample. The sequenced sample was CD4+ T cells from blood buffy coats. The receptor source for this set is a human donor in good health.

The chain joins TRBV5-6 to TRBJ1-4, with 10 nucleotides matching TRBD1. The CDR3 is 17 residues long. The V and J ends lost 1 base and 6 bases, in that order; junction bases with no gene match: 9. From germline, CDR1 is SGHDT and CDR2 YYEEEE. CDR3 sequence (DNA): TGTGCCAGCAGCTTGACGGGGTCCGGGACAGGGGATGAAAAACTGTTTTTT. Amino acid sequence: CASSLTGSGTGDEKLFF.

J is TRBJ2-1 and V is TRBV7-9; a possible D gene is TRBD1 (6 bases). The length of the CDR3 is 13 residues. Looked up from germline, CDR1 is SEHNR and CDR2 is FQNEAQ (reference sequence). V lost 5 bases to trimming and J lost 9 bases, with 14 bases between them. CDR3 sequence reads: CASSLLGGFEQFF. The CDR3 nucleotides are TGTGCCAGCAGCCTCTTAGGGGGTTTTGAGCAGTTCTTC.

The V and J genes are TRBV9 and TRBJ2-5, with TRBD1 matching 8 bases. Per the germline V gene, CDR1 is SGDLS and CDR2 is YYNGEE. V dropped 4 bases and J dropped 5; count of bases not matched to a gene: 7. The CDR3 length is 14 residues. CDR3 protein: CASSRTGMFETQYF. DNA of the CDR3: TGTGCCAGCAGCCGGACAGGGATGTTTGAGACCCAGTACTTC.

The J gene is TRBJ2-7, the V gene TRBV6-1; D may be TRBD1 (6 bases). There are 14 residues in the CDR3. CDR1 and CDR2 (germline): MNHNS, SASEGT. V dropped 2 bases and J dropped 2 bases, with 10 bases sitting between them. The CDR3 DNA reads TGTGCCAGCAGTGAATTGACAGGTCCCTACGAGCAGTACTTC. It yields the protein CASSELTGPYEQYF.

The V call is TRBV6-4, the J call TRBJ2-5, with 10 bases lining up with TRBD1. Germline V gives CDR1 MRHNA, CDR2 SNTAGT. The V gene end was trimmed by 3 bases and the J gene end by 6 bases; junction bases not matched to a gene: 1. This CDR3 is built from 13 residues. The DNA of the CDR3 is TGTGCCAGCAGTGAAGACAGGGGGCAGACCCAGTACTTC. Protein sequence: CASSEDRGQTQYF.

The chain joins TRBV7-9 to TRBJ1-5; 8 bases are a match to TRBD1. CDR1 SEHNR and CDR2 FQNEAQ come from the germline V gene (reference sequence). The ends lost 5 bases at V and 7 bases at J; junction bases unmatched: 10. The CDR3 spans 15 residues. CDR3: CASSPNTQGEQPQHF. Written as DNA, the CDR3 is TGTGCCAGCAGCCCGAACACACAGGGGGAACAGCCCCAGCATTTT. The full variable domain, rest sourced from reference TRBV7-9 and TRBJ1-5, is DTGVSQNPRHKITKRGQNVTFRCDPISEHNRLYWYRQTLGQGPEFLTYFQNEAQLEKSRLLSDRFSAERPKGSFSTLEIQRTEQGDSAMYLCASSPNTQGEQPQHFGDGTRLSIL.

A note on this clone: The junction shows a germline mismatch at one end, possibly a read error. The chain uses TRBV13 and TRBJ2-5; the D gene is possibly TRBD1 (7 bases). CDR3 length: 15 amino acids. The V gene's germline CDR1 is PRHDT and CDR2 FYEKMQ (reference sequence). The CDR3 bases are TGTGCCAGCAGCCTAGGAGGGGGCCGCGGAGAGACCCAGTACTTC. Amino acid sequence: CASSLGGGRGETQYF.

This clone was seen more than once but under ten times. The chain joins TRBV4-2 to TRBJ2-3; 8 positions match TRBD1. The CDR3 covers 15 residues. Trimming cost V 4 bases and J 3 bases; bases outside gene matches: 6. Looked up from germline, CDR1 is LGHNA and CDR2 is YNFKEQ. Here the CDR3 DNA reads TGTGCCAGCAGCCCACGACAGGGGAGGACAGATACGCAGTATTTT. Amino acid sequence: CASSPRQGRTDTQYF.

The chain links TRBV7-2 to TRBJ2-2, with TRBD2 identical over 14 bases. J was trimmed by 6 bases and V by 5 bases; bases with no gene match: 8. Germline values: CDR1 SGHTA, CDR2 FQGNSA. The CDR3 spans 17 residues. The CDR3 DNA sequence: TGTGCCAGCAGCCCGAACCGACTAGCGGGGGGGGCCGGGGAGCTGTTTTTT. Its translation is CASSPNRLAGGAGELFF. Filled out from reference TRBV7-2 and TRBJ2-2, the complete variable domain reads GAGVSQSPSNKVTEKGKDVELRCDPISGHTALYWYRQSLGQGLEFLIYFQGNSAPDKSGLPSDRFSAERTGGSVSTLTIQRTQQEDSAVYLCASSPNRLAGGAGELFFGEGSRLTVL.

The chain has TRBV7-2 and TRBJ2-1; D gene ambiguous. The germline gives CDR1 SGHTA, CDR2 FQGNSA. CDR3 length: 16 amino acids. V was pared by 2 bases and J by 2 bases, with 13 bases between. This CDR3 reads CASSLPGPLAYNEQFF. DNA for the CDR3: TGTGCCAGCAGCTTACCAGGTCCCTTAGCCTACAATGAGCAGTTCTTC. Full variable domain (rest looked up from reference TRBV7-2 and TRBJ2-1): GAGVSQSPSNKVTEKGKDVELRCDPISGHTALYWYRQSLGQGLEFLIYFQGNSAPDKSGLPSDRFSAERTGGSVSTLTIQRTQQEDSAVYLCASSLPGPLAYNEQFFGPGTRLTVL.

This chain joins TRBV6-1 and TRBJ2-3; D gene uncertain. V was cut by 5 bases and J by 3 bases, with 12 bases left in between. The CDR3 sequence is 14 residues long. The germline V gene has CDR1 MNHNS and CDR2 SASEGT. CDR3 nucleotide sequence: TGTGCCAGCAGTTCGGTGAGTGGAACAGATACGCAGTATTTT. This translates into CASSSVSGTDTQYF.

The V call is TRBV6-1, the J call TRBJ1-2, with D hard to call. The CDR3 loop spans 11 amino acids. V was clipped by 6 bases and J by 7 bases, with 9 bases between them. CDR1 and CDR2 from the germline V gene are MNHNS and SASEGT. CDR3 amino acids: CASSPFSGYTF. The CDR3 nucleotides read TGTGCCAGCAGCCCCTTTTCTGGCTACACCTTC.

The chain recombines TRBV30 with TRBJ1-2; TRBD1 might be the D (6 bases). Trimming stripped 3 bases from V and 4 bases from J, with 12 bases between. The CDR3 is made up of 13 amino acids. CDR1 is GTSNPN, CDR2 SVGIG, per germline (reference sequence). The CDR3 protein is CAWRRQGTYGYTF. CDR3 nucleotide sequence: TGTGCCTGGAGGCGGCAGGGGACCTATGGCTACACCTTC.